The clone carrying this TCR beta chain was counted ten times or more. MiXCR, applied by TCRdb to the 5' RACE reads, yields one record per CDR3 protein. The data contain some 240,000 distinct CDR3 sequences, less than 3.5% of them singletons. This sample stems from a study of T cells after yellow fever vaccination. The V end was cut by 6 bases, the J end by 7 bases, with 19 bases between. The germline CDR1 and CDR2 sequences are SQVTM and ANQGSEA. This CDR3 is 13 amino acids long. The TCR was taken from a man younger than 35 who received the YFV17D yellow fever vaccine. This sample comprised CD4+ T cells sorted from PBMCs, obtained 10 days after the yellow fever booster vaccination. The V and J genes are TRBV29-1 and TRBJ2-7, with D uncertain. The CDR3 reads CSVTLRVSTEQYF. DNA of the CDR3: TGCAGCGTAACCCTAAGGGTATCTACGGAGCAGTACTTC.